This T cell receptor beta chain was captured by sequencing in a study of T cell responses to AZD1222 COVID-19 vaccine. The repertoire was sequenced with immunoSEQ multiplex PCR; TCRdb's copy has only in-frame clones and lacks some. Here the sample spans about 82,000 clones, 90% to 95% being singletons. Sequences were derived from peripheral blood, sampled on day 0 of AZD1222 vaccination. This sequence was found in an adult in good health.

CDR3 residues: CASSERTGGSERSQHF. The CDR3, as DNA: TGTGCCAGCAGTGAAAGGACAGGGGGCTCGGAACGCTCCCAGCATTTT. The V gene is TRBV6-1, the J gene TRBJ1-5, with 11 nucleotides matching TRBD1. J lost 11 bases, V lost 2 bases, and 11 bases had no gene match. The CDR3 sequence is 16 residues long. Germline V gene sequence: CDR1 MNHNS, CDR2 SASEGT.